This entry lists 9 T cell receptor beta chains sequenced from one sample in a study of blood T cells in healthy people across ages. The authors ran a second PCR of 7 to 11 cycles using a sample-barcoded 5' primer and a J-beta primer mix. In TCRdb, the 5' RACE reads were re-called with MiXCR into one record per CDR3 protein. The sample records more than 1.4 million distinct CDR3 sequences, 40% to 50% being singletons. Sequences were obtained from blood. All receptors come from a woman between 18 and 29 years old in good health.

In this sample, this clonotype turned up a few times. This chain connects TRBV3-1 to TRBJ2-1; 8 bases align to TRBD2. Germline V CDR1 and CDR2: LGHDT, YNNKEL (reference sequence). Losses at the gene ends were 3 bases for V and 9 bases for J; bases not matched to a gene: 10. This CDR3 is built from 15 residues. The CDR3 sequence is CASSQLSGRSIEQFF. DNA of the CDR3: TGTGCCAGCAGCCAGTTGAGCGGGAGATCGATTGAGCAGTTCTTC.

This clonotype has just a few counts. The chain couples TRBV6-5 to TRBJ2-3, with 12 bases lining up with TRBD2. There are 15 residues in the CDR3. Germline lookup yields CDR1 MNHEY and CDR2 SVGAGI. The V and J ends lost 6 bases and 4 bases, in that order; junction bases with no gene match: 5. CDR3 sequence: CASSLAGGPPDTQYF. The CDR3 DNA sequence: TGTGCCAGCAGCCTAGCGGGAGGGCCCCCAGATACGCAGTATTTT.

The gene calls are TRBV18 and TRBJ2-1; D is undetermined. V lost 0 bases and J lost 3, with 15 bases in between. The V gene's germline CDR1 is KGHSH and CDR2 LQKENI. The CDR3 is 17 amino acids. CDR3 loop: CASSPPMGQQHYNEQFF. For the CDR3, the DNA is TGTGCCAGCTCACCACCAATGGGCCAGCAACACTACAATGAGCAGTTCTTC.

The CDR3 here is CASGRGGGNYEQYF. The CDR3 region has the DNA TGTGCCAGCGGACGCGGGGGGGGTAATTACGAGCAGTACTTC. The genes are TRBV12-3 or TRBV12-4 and TRBJ2-7; 9 bases map to TRBD2. The CDR3 contains 14 residues. J was trimmed by 4 bases and V by 8 bases; bases with no gene match: 9.

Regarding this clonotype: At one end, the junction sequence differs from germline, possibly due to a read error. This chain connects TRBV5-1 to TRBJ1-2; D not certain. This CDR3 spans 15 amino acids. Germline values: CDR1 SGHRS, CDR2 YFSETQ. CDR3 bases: TGCGTCAGCAGCTGGACCTCGGATGGGAACTATGGCTACACCTTC. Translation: CVSSWTSDGNYGYTF.

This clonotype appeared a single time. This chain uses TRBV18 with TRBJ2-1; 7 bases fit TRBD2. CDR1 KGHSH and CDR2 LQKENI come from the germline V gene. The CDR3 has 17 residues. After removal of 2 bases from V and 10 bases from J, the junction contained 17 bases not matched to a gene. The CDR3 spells CASSPGASGPPNHEQFF. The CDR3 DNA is TGTGCCAGCTCACCAGGGGCTAGCGGACCACCAAATCACGAGCAGTTCTTC.

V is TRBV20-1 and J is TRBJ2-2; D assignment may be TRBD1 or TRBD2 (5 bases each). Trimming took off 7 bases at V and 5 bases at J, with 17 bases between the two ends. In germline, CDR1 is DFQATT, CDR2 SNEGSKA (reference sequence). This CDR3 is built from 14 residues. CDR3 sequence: CSVRANGATGELFF. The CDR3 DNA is TGCAGTGTCAGGGCCAACGGGGCTACCGGGGAGCTGTTTTTT.

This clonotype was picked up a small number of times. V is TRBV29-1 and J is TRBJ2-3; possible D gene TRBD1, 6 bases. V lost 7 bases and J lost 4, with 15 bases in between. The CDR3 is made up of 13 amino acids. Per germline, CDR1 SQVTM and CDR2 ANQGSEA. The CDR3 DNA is TGCAGCGGCCGTCACAGGGATCCAGATACGCAGTATTTT. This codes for CSGRHRDPDTQYF.

The CDR3 nucleotides read TGTGCCAGCAGCCCAGGACTAGATGGATATGAGCAGTTCTTC. This translates into CASSPGLDGYEQFF. The chain has TRBV4-2 and TRBJ2-1; 7 nucleotides match TRBD2. CDR3 length: 14 amino acids. The J segment lost 8 bases and the V segment lost 4 bases, leaving 8 bases of the junction unmatched. The germline CDR1 and CDR2 sequences are LGHNA and YNFKEQ.